This TCR beta chain was sequenced in a study of shared clonotypes between healthy human individuals. Broader study findings: Sharing across four donors was highest in naive CD4 (approximately 5%) and lowest in memory CD8 (roughly 0.4%).

The study separated CD4+ cells into CD45RA+ naive and CD45RA-negative memory subsets. V was pared by 4 bases and J by 0 bases, with 9 bases of the junction left unmatched. Germline V gene sequence: CDR1 LNHNV, CDR2 YYDKDF (reference sequence). The CDR3 runs to 17 residues. To note about this clone: No antigen is known for it.

The material for each subset, its genomic DNA, was split evenly across several immunoSEQ plates. Replicate PCRs from sorted subsets contained roughly 200 ng DNA, which is 29,000 or so T cell genomes. Sequencing used immunoSEQ multiplex PCR; TCRdb keeps in-frame clones, though not all of them. The repertoire consists of some 2 million clones, with 85% to 95% occurring once and the leading ten covering 0.13%. The TCR originated in a man between 18 and 29 years old in good health. Sample: naive CD4+ T cells sorted from blood. The subset here: CD45RA+ positively selected. The rearrangement uses TRBV15 and TRBJ2-1; 7 nucleotides line up with TRBD1. For the CDR3, the DNA is TGTGCCACCAGCAACCGACAGGGAACCGTCTCCTACAATGAGCAGTTCTTC. Translating it yields CATSNRQGTVSYNEQFF.